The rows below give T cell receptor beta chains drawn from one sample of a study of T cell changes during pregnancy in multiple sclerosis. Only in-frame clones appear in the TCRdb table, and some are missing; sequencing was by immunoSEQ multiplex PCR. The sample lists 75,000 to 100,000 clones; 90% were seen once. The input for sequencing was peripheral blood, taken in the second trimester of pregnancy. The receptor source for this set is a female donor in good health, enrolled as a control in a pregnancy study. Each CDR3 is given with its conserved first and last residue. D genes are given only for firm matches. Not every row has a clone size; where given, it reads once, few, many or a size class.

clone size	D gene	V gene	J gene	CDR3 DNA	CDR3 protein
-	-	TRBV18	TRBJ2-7	TGTGCCAGCTCACCAAGGACAGACGACGAGCAGTACTTC	CASSPRTDDEQYF
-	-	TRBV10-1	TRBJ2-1	TGCGCCAGCAGTGAGGTCCAGTCCTACAATGAGCAGTTCTTC	CASSEVQSYNEQFF
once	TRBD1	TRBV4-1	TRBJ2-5	TGCGCCAGCAGCCAACTCAAGGGACAGAGCCAAGAGACCCAGTACTTC	CASSQLKGQSQETQYF
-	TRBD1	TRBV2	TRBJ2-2	TGTGCCAGCAGTGAACAGGGGGTCAACACCGGGGAGCTGTTTTTT	CASSEQGVNTGELFF
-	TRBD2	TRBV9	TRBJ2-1	TGTGCCAGCACTCGGACTAGCGGGAGCTTAGACAATGAGCAGTTCTTC	CASTRTSGSLDNEQFF
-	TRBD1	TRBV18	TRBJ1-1	TGTGCCAGCTCACCGAGACAGGGGGCGTCAGAAACTGAAGCTTTCTTT	CASSPRQGASETEAFF
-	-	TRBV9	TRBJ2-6	TGTGCCAGCAGCGTAGTTCCGAGACATCAAATATCTGGGGCCAACGTCCTGACTTTC	CASSVVPRHQISGANVLTF
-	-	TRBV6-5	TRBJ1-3	TGTGCCAGCAGTCCTGGACTGAGGGGGAACACCATATATTTT	CASSPGLRGNTIYF
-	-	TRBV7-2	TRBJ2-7	TGTGCCAGCAGCTTAACAGGGAGCCACGAGCAGTACTTC	CASSLTGSHEQYF
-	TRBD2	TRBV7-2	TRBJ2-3	TGTGCCAGCACCCCGGGACTAGCTGTGGATACGCAGTATTTT	CASTPGLAVDTQYF
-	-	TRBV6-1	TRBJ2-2	TGTGCCAGCAAAACCTCAGGGGTAACCGGGGAGCTGTTTTTT	CASKTSGVTGELFF
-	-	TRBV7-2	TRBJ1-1	TGTGCCAGCAGCGCACCCCCCCGTCCCGGGACACCCGACACTGAAGCTTTCTTT	CASSAPPRPGTPDTEAFF
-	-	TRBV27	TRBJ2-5	TGTGCCAGCTCGGACACACCGCCGGAGACCCAGTACTTC	CASSDTPPETQYF
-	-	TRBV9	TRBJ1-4	TGTGCCAGCAGCCCGAGTGGGTACGGGACTAATGAAAAACTGTTTTTT	CASSPSGYGTNEKLFF
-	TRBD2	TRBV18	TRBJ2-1	TGTGCCAGCTCGCCCTCACTAGCGGGAGTATTCAATGAGCAGTTCTTC	CASSPSLAGVFNEQFF
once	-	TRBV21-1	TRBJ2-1	TGTGCCAGCAGTGGGACAGGGTCCTACAATGAGCAGTTCTTC	CASSGTGSYNEQFF
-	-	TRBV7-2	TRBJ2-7	TGTGCCAGCAGCTTCCGGGAAGAATACGAGCAGTACTTC	CASSFREEYEQYF
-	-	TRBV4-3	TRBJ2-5	TGCGCCAGCAGCCAAGATAGGAGGGAGACCCAGTACTTC	CASSQDRRETQYF
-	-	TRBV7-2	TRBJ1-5	TGTGCCAGCAGCCCCTTTCAGCCCCAGCATTTT	CASSPFQPQHF
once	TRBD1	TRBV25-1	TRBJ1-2	TGTGCCAGCAGTGTCGGGACAGGTCATGGCTACACCTTC	CASSVGTGHGYTF
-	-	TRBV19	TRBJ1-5	TGTGCCAGTAGTATTGCCCGGGACAATCAGCCCCAGCATTTT	CASSIARDNQPQHF
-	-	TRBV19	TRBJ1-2	TGTGCCAGTAGCATAAAGGGGGAGAACTATGGCTACACCTTC	CASSIKGENYGYTF
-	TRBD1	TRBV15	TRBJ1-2	TGTGCCACCAGCGCCCGACAGGGGGCGCAGTATGGCTACACCTTC	CATSARQGAQYGYTF
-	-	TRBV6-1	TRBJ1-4	TGTGCCAGCAGTGCCACTGACAGTTCTGTATTTGAAAAACTGTTTTTT	CASSATDSSVFEKLFF
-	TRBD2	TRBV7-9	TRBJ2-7	TGTGCCAGCAGCATGGGGACTAGCGGGGCGAGCTCCTACGAGCAGTACTTC	CASSMGTSGASSYEQYF
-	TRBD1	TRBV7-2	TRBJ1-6	TGTGCCAGCAGTTCCCACAGGGGGATAGATTCACCCCTCCACTTT	CASSSHRGIDSPLHF
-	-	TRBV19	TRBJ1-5	TGTGCCAGTAGTTCACAGGGATCGGGTCAGCCCCAGCATTTT	CASSSQGSGQPQHF
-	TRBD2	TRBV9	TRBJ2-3	TGTGCCAGCAGCGACCCCCCGACTAGCGGGGGCGGAGATACGCAGTATTTT	CASSDPPTSGGGDTQYF
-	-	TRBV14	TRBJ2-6	TGTGCCAGCAGCCCAGGAACATCAGGGGTCCCTTCCTCTGGGGCCAACGTCCTGACTTTC	CASSPGTSGVPSSGANVLTF
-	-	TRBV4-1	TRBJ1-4	TGCGCCAGCAGCCAAGTGGCAGTTACCGAAAAACTGTTTTTT	CASSQVAVTEKLFF
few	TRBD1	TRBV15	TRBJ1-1	TGTGCCACCAGCATACAGGGGGTAGCTGAAGCTTTCTTT	CATSIQGVAEAFF
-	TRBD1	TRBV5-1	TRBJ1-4	TGCGCCAGTACAGGGGGAGCTAATGAAAAACTGTTTTTT	CASTGGANEKLFF
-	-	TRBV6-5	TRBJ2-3	TGTGCCAGCAGTAGAGGTACAGATACGCAGTATTTT	CASSRGTDTQYF
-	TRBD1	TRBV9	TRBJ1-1	TGTGCCAGCAGCGTGGGACAGGGGGGCACTGAAGCTTTCTTT	CASSVGQGGTEAFF
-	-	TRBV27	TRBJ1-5	TGTGCCAGCAGTTTAAGTTCACGGAGCAATCAGCCCCAGCATTTT	CASSLSSRSNQPQHF
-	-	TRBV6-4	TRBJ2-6	TGTGCCAGCAGTGACTCGCTATCTGGGGCCAACGTCCTGACTTTC	CASSDSLSGANVLTF
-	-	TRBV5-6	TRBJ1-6	TGTGCCAGCAGCTTGGCCCCGGGAGGGACCCGCTCACCCCTCCACTTT	CASSLAPGGTRSPLHF
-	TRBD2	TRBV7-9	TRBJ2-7	TGTGCCAGCAGCCGACTAGCGGGAGTCAACGAGCAGTACTTC	CASSRLAGVNEQYF
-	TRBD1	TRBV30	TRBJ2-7	TGTGCCTGGAGTGTCCTACTTGGACAGGCACAGTACTTC	CAWSVLLGQAQYF
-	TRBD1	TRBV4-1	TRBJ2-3	TGCGCCAGCAGCCAGACCTGGACAGGGTCGCGGGATACGCAGTATTTT	CASSQTWTGSRDTQYF
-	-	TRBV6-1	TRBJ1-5	TGTGCCAGCAGTGAAGCATTGGACAACTATCAGCCCCAGCATTTT	CASSEALDNYQPQHF
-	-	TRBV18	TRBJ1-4	TGTGCCAGCTCGCCCCGGGGGGGCCGAAGCGCTATTAATGAAAAACTGTTTTTT	CASSPRGGRSAINEKLFF
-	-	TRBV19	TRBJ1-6	TGTGCCAGTAAGGCCCTGGACAGTTCTTATAATTCACCCCTCCACTTT	CASKALDSSYNSPLHF
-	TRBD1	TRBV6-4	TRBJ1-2	TGTGCCAGCAGTGAAATTGCGGAGACAGGGAATGTGATGGGCTACACCTTC	CASSEIAETGNVMGYTF
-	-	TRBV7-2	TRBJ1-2	TGTGCCAGCAGCTTAGCCGGTCCTAACTATGGCTACACCTTC	CASSLAGPNYGYTF
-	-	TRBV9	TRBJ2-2	TGTGCCAGCAGCGCGGCGGACGGCGGTGCGGGCACCGGGGAGCTGTTTTTT	CASSAADGGAGTGELFF
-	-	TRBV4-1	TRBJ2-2	TGCGCCAGCAGCCAAGTGGGTAGCGGGAACACCGGGGAGCTGTTTTTT	CASSQVGSGNTGELFF
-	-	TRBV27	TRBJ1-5	TGTGCCAGCAAGTCTTATAGGGGTGATAGTCAGCCCCAGCATTTT	CASKSYRGDSQPQHF